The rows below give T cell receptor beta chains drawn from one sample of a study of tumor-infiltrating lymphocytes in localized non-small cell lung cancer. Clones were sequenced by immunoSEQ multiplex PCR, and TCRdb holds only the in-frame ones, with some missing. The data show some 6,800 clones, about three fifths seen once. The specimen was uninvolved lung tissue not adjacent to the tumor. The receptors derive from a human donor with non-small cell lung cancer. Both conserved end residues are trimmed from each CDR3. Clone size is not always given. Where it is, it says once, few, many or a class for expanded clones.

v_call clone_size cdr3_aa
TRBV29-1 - SVDGSGGYT
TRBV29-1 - SVGPQETQY
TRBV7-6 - ASSPWTSGGAQGDTQY
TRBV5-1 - ASSLSVGQQYEQY
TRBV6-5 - ASSSRGGREKLF
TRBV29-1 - SVEATGGTEAF
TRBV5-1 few ASSLGTGYEQY
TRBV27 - ASSNPNTGTGADGYT
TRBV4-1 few ASSANTEAF
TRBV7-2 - ASSLAVGGFDEQY
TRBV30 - ASGRRTEAF
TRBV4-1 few ASSQTSLQELSGNTIY
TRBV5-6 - ASSLFRTLSNEKLF
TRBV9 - ASARGGDTEAF
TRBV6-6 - ASSYSEGAGELF
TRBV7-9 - ASSLTGARSPLH
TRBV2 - ASSASGGLLGETQY
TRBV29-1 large SVDFQGRYEQY
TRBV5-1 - ASSLEEAGGPYGTDTQY
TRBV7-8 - ASSLPPYEQY
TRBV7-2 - ASSLDVQNIQY
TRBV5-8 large ASGTVNNYGYT
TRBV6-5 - ASSQGEHTQY
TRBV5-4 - ASSFTAGAQETQY
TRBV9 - ASSLRLAQTGELF
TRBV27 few ASSLSGFRQPQH
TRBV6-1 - ASSGQGGAQPQH
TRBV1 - TSRSRGANEQY
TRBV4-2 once ASSARQGIYTEAF
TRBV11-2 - ASSSSITGDYGYT
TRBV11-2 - ASSFGPDNQPQH
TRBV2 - ASSRNIGETQY
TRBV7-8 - ASRPEGPLNTEAF
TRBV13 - ASRNGDRKNTEAF
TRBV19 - ASSMRDREGYGYT
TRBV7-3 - ASRPSAGSYEQY
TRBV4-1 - ASSQAGRGPNEQF
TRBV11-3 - ASGMGLGEKLF
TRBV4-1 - ASSQQGFGATNEKLF
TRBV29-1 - SVEGQGAGETQY
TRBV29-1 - SVVTGEKLF
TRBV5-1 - ASSLAGEYEQY
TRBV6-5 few ASYPGVEDTEAF
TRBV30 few AWVLAGGPTYNEQF
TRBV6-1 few ASSGGTATNEKLF
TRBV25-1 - ASSPEDSYNSPLH
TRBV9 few ASSKAPNTEAF
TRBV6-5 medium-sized ASSYLDRSEAF
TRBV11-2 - ASSSRGYQETQY
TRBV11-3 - ASSWDGGQETQY
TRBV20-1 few SSQGQETQY
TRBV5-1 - ASSPDVNYGYT
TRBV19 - ASSTQPNQPQH
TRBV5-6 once ASSAGTYNEQF
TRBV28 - ASSLLRDEQY